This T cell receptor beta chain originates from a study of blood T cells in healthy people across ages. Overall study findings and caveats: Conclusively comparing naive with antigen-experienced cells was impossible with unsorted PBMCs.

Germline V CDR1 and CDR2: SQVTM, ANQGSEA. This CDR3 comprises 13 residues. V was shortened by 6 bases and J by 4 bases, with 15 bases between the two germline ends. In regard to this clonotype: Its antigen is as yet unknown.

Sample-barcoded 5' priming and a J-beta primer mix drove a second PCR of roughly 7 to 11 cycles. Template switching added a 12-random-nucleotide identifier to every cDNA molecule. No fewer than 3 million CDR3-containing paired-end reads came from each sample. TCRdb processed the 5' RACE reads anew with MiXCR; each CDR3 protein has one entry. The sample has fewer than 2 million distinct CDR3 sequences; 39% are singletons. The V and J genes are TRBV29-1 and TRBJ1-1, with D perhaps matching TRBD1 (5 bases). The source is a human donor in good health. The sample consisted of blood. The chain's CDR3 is CSVEQGGGTEAFF. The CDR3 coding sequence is TGCAGCGTGGAGCAGGGTGGGGGCACTGAAGCTTTCTTT.